What follows are 31 T cell receptor beta chains derived from one specimen sequenced in a study of CD8 T cells in ankylosing spondylitis (dated by TCRdb to about 2017). Their target antigens are unknown. Libraries were constructed by 5' RACE. Instrument on record: Illumina HiSeq 2500. Using fastp trimming at Q25 and MiXCR clonotype assembly, TCRdb reanalyzed the public sequencing data and kept in-frame beta chains. Every entry covers one CDR3 protein and lists the most common genes and DNA from its rows. The sample table lists around 890,000 distinct CDR3 sequences, about 11% of them with a count of one. 0.45% to 0.6% of the sample lies in the top ten. Overall study outcomes, separate from this receptor: Blood from ankylosing spondylitis patients appeared to be characterized by a TCR beta motif made up of several highly homologous amino acid variants.

What was sequenced was blood, either unsorted or a sorted T cell fraction (not recorded which). The receptors originated from a male donor with ankylosing spondylitis.

The chain recombines TRBV29-1 with TRBJ2-3; the D is unclear. Germline CDR1 SQVTM, CDR2 ANQGSEA. There are 13 residues in the CDR3. The V and J ends lost 3 bases and 5 bases respectively, with 12 bases between them. The CDR3 sequence is CSVDFGRGDTQYF. As DNA, the CDR3 is TGCAGCGTTGATTTTGGCAGAGGAGATACGCAGTATTTT.

This clonotype was observed many times. The rearrangement joins TRBV5-1 to TRBJ2-7; the D gene is possibly TRBD1 (5 bases). The CDR3 is made up of 11 amino acids. The V gene's germline CDR1 is SGHRS and CDR2 YFSETQ. V lost 4 bases to trimming and J lost 4 bases, with 6 bases between them. The CDR3 sequence: CASSDSYEQYF. The CDR3 bases are TGCGCCAGCAGCGACAGTTACGAGCAGTACTTC.

This clonotype was counted ten times or more. This sequence joins TRBV4-3 and TRBJ1-5; TRBD1 is a possible D gene (5 bases). The CDR3 consists of 16 residues. CDR1 and CDR2 from the germline V gene are LGHNA and YSLEER. V gave up 3 bases and J gave up 9 bases, with 21 bases separating them. CDR3 residues: CASSQGPGQGGLPQHF. The CDR3 nucleotides read TGCGCCAGCAGCCAGGGCCCAGGGCAGGGAGGACTGCCCCAGCATTTT.

This clonotype was counted a few times. The V gene is TRBV29-1, the J gene TRBJ2-3, with D possibly being TRBD1 or TRBD2 (6 bases each). Trimming removed 4 bases at V and 5 bases at J, with 19 bases between. Germline-derived CDR1 and CDR2 are SQVTM and ANQGSEA. The CDR3 extends over 15 amino acids. The CDR3 sequence: CSVAKRGVGQDTQYF. The DNA for the CDR3 is TGCAGCGTTGCGAAAAGGGGGGTGGGTCAAGATACGCAGTATTTT.

The rearrangement joins TRBV15 to TRBJ1-1; unclear D gene. Germline assignment: CDR1 LNHNV and CDR2 YYDKDF (reference sequence). Trimming shortened V by 3 bases and J by 3 bases, and 17 bases separated the two germline ends. The CDR3 length is 16 residues. Here the CDR3 reads CATSRRPRSADTEAFF. In DNA form, the CDR3 reads TGTGCCACCAGCAGGCGTCCGCGGAGTGCGGACACTGAAGCTTTCTTT.

The chain links TRBV27 to TRBJ1-2, with D unresolved. The V end was cut by 5 bases, the J end by 4 bases, with 14 bases between. The length of the CDR3 is 14 residues. Germline V CDR1 and CDR2: MNHEY, SMNVEV (reference sequence). CDR3 amino acids: CASSPFSAGYGYTF. CDR3 coding DNA: TGTGCCAGCAGTCCCTTTTCTGCGGGCTATGGCTACACCTTC.

This clonotype was counted many times. The chain has TRBV11-2 and TRBJ2-7; D is ambiguous. Germline V CDR1 and CDR2: SGHAT, FQNNGV. The CDR3 sequence is 14 residues long. Trimming took off 0 bases at V and 1 base at J, with 7 bases between the two ends. The CDR3 DNA sequence: TGTGCCAGCAGCTTAGACCCGGGTTCCTACGAGCAGTACTTC. As protein: CASSLDPGSYEQYF.

This clonotype was observed a few times. The chain combines TRBV5-1 with TRBJ2-1; D unclear. Germline V gives CDR1 SGHRS, CDR2 YFSETQ. V was shortened by 0 bases and J by 9 bases, with 13 bases between the two germline ends. This CDR3 contains 14 residues. CDR3 sequence (DNA): TGCGCCAGCAGCTTGGGTGGCCAGCCCACTGAGCAGTTCTTC. Translation: CASSLGGQPTEQFF.

The table lists this clonotype with a few counts. The chain joins TRBV6-5 to TRBJ2-7, with D possibly matching TRBD1 (6 bases). Germline assignment: CDR1 MNHEY and CDR2 SVGAGI. CDR3 length: 15 amino acids. Trimming shortened V by 1 base and J by 1 base, and 11 bases separated the two germline ends. DNA of the CDR3: TGTGCCAGCAGTTACTACAGGACAGCTTCCTACGAGCAGTACTTC. This sequence encodes CASSYYRTASYEQYF.

The chain employs TRBV20-1 and TRBJ2-3; possible D gene TRBD2, 6 bases. The CDR3 loop spans 16 amino acids. Per germline, CDR1 DFQATT and CDR2 SNEGSKA (reference sequence). V lost 4 bases, J lost 6 bases, and 23 bases lay in between. DNA of the CDR3: TGCAGTGCTAAAACGCCGGGACTTGCGGCGGTGGATACGCAGTATTTT. It codes for CSAKTPGLAAVDTQYF.

The chain joins TRBV5-1 to TRBJ2-7, with 7 bases lining up with TRBD1. This CDR3 has 15 residues. V shed 4 bases, J shed 2 bases, and the junction held 9 bases outside the gene matches. Germline values: CDR1 SGHRS, CDR2 YFSETQ. The CDR3 here is CASSIAGGLTYEQYF. The CDR3 DNA follows: TGCGCCAGCAGCATCGCAGGGGGATTAACCTACGAGCAGTACTTC.

The table lists this clonotype with a few counts. The chain joins TRBV20-1 to TRBJ2-5; TRBD2 matches 9 bases. Per germline, CDR1 DFQATT and CDR2 SNEGSKA (reference sequence). This CDR3 is 14 amino acids long. Losses at the gene ends were 5 bases for V and 7 bases for J; bases not matched to a gene: 11. CDR3 coding DNA: TGCAGTGCTCCGAGTAGCGGGGGTGCGGTGACCCAGTACTTC. Residues: CSAPSSGGAVTQYF.

This clonotype was seen ten or more times. J is TRBJ2-5 and V is TRBV7-2, with TRBD2 matching 10 bases. Trimming took 2 bases from V and 3 from J; bases not matched to a gene: 6. Germline lookup yields CDR1 SGHTA and CDR2 FQGNSA. The CDR3 length is 16 residues. The CDR3 here is CASSLWGTSEKETQYF. DNA of the CDR3: TGTGCCAGCAGCTTATGGGGGACTAGCGAAAAAGAGACCCAGTACTTC.

This clonotype was recorded many times. The J gene is TRBJ2-1, the V gene TRBV29-1, with 8 nucleotides matching TRBD2. With 4 bases clipped from V and 5 bases from J, the junction kept 13 bases outside the gene matches. CDR1 SQVTM and CDR2 ANQGSEA come from the germline V gene. This CDR3 has 16 residues. As DNA, the CDR3 is TGCAGCGTTGCTTACGTTTCCGGACTAGCCCACAATGAGCAGTTCTTC. It translates to CSVAYVSGLAHNEQFF.

This clonotype was observed a few times. The V call is TRBV20-1, the J call TRBJ1-1; possible D gene TRBD1, 5 bases. CDR3 length: 12 amino acids. V lost 3 bases to trimming and J lost 5 bases, with 10 bases between them. Germline V CDR1 and CDR2: DFQATT, SNEGSKA (reference sequence). CDR3 amino acids: CSASLGDTEAFF. CDR3 sequence (DNA): TGCAGTGCTAGTCTGGGGGATACTGAAGCTTTCTTT.

This clonotype has more than one count but fewer than ten. This chain connects TRBV29-1 to TRBJ2-1, with D maybe TRBD2 (5 bases). V was trimmed by 1 base and J by 10 bases, leaving 23 bases between them. The germline CDR1 and CDR2 sequences are SQVTM and ANQGSEA. This CDR3 is 16 amino acids long. The CDR3 nucleotides read TGCAGCGTTGAAGCACCCGCCGCACTAGACTGGGCCGAGCAGTTCTTC. Residues: CSVEAPAALDWAEQFF.

This chain connects TRBV7-9 to TRBJ2-7, with D perhaps given as TRBD1 or TRBD2 (6 bases each). The CDR3 totals 15 residues. CDR1 is SEHNR and CDR2 is FQNEAQ in the germline V gene (reference sequence). Trimming pared 2 bases from V and 2 bases from J, leaving 13 bases between. In DNA form, the CDR3 reads TGTGCCAGCAGCTTAAGAGGGGGGCTACCCTACGAGCAGTACTTC. It codes for CASSLRGGLPYEQYF.

V and J are TRBV4-2 and TRBJ2-3, with 8 nucleotides matching TRBD2. This CDR3 has 14 amino acids. V lost 4 bases to trimming and J lost 6 bases; unmatched junction nucleotides: 6. Germline CDR1 LGHNA, CDR2 YNFKEQ. The CDR3 nucleotides read TGTGCCAGCAGCCCCTGGGCTAGCGGGGATACGCAGTATTTT. It translates to CASSPWASGDTQYF.

This clonotype was observed many times. The V and J genes are TRBV4-2 and TRBJ2-1, with D possibly TRBD1 on 5 matching bases. This CDR3 comprises 16 residues. Trimming pared 0 bases from V and 4 bases from J, leaving 13 bases between. CDR1 is LGHNA, CDR2 YNFKEQ, per germline. The CDR3 here is CASSQDLTELYNEQFF. In DNA, the CDR3 is TGTGCCAGCAGCCAAGATTTGACAGAACTATACAATGAGCAGTTCTTC.

In its sample, this clonotype was seen many times. V usage is TRBV29-1 and J usage is TRBJ1-4, with D possibly being TRBD1 (5 bases). V shed 4 bases and J shed 5 bases, with 8 bases lying between them. The CDR3 length is 12 residues. Per germline, CDR1 SQVTM and CDR2 ANQGSEA. CDR3: CSVGQSNEKLFF. Here the CDR3 DNA reads TGCAGCGTTGGACAGTCGAATGAAAAACTGTTTTTT.

This clonotype was observed a few times. V is TRBV7-2 and J is TRBJ1-2; the D gene is possibly TRBD1 (6 bases). V lost 4 bases and J 2 bases, leaving 14 bases between the germline ends. In germline, CDR1 is SGHTA, CDR2 FQGNSA. CDR3 length: 15 amino acids. The CDR3 DNA reads as TGTGCCAGCAGCTCTCCCGGGACACTGAACTATGGCTACACCTTC. Amino acids: CASSSPGTLNYGYTF.

V usage is TRBV6-1 and J usage is TRBJ2-7; 10 bases map to TRBD1. With V trimmed by 6 bases and J by 5 bases, 10 bases remained unmatched. Germline CDR1 reads MNHNS; CDR2 reads SASEGT. This CDR3 is 15 amino acids long. CDR3 nucleotides: TGTGCCAGCAGCCCAAGGGGGACAGGGGTCCACGAGCAGTACTTC. It specifies CASSPRGTGVHEQYF.

The rearrangement uses TRBV12-3 or TRBV12-4 and TRBJ2-7, with unresolved D. Trimming left V 4 bases short and J 0 bases short, with 13 bases between. The CDR3 is made up of 15 amino acids. The CDR3 sequence: CASSSSRASSYEQYF. The CDR3 nucleotides are TGTGCCAGCAGTTCTTCACGGGCCAGCTCCTACGAGCAGTACTTC.

This clonotype was seen only a few times. The chain is built from TRBV2 and TRBJ2-2, with D maybe TRBD1 (6 bases). CDR1 and CDR2 (germline): SNHLY, FYNNEI. This CDR3 region has 15 residues. V was trimmed by 6 bases and J by 4 bases, leaving 15 bases between them. This chain's CDR3 is CASRGNRDSTGELFF. As DNA, the CDR3 is TGTGCCAGCAGAGGTAACAGGGATTCCACCGGGGAGCTGTTTTTT. Full variable domain (rest looked up from reference TRBV2 and TRBJ2-2): EPEVTQTPSHQVTQMGQEVILRCVPISNHLYFYWYRQILGQKVEFLVSFYNNEISEKSEIFDDQFSVERPDGSNFTLKIRSTKLEDSAMYFCASRGNRDSTGELFFGEGSRLTVL.

This clonotype was found many times. The junction departs from the called germline gene at one end, perhaps through a read error. The chain employs TRBV5-1 and TRBJ2-2; D may be TRBD2 (6 bases). The V gene's germline CDR1 is SGHRS and CDR2 YFSETQ. This CDR3 contains 13 residues. In DNA, the CDR3 is TGTGCCAGCAGCTTCGGGGGTACCGGGGAGCTGTTTTTT. It codes for CASSFGGTGELFF.

Only a few counts were recorded for this clonotype. The rearrangement joins TRBV5-1 to TRBJ1-6; 7 nucleotides agree with TRBD1. The CDR3 is made up of 15 amino acids. Germline CDR1 SGHRS, CDR2 YFSETQ. The V gene end was trimmed by 4 bases and the J gene end by 8 bases; junction bases not matched to a gene: 9. DNA for the CDR3: TGCGCCAGCAGCCCCTCAGGGGGTCGGTATTCACCCCTCCACTTT. Its protein is CASSPSGGRYSPLHF.

Only a few counts were recorded for this clonotype. The rearrangement joins TRBV9 to TRBJ2-1; no reliable D call. The ends were cut back, 2 bases at V and 7 bases at J, with 10 bases in the middle. CDR3 length: 13 residues. The germline V gene has CDR1 SGDLS and CDR2 YYNGEE. CDR3 nucleotide sequence: TGTGCCAGCAGCGTCCAATTACAAAATGAGCAGTTCTTC. Its protein is CASSVQLQNEQFF.

Only a few counts were recorded for this clonotype. In nucleotides, the CDR3 is TGCGCCAGCAGCCAATCGGGACCCAGGGCCCGGGAGCAGTACTTC. It is translated as CASSQSGPRAREQYF. The gene calls are TRBV4-3 and TRBJ2-7; D is perhaps TRBD1 or TRBD2 (5 bases each). The germline CDR1 and CDR2 sequences are LGHNA and YSLEER. This CDR3 region has 15 residues. The V end lost 2 bases, the J end lost 7 bases, and 18 bases lay between the germline ends.

The chain has TRBV20-1 and TRBJ1-1, with D hard to call. Between the trimmed V and J ends, which lost 0 bases and 4 bases, there was a span of 12 bases. Looked up from germline, CDR1 is DFQATT and CDR2 is SNEGSKA (reference sequence). The CDR3 consists of 14 residues. CDR3 DNA: TGCAGTGCTAGAGATCAAGGAGTTGGCACTGAAGCTTTCTTT. This sequence encodes CSARDQGVGTEAFF.

CDR3 in amino acids: CASSQDHHGGRGQDTQYF. DNA of the CDR3: TGCGCCAGCAGCCAAGATCACCACGGTGGCAGGGGGCAAGATACGCAGTATTTT. This chain links TRBV4-3 with TRBJ2-3; 8 nucleotides align to TRBD1. Per germline, CDR1 LGHNA and CDR2 YSLEER. V shed 0 bases and J 5 bases; nucleotides not matched to a gene: 13. This CDR3 is built from 18 residues.

This clonotype has just a few counts. V gene TRBV25-1 combines with J gene TRBJ2-3; D is ambiguous. Germline lookup yields CDR1 MGHDK and CDR2 SYGVNS. Trimming removed 1 base at V and 9 bases at J, with 11 bases between. The CDR3 runs to 13 residues. As DNA, the CDR3 is TGTGCCAGCAGTGAATGGGCAGCTGAGACGCAGTATTTT. Amino acid sequence: CASSEWAAETQYF. Full variable domain (rest looked up from reference TRBV25-1 and TRBJ2-3): EADIYQTPRYLVIGTGKKITLECSQTMGHDKMYWYQQDPGMELHLIHYSYGVNSTEKGDLSSESTVSRIRTEHFPLTLESARPSHTSQYLCASSEWAAETQYFGPGTRLTVL.